This T cell receptor beta chain was profiled in a study of blood T cell repertoires in COVID-19. For the study at large: Sources were T cells, B-cell-depleted T cells, or PBMCs; the material itself was cDNA or gDNA.

The germline V gene encodes CDR1 MNHEY and CDR2 SVGAGI. The junction had 4 bases not matched to a gene; V was cut back by 5 bases and J by 2 bases. There are 14 residues in the CDR3. Using immunoSEQ multiplex PCR, the repertoire was profiled, and TCRdb retains in-frame clones only, with some absent. The top ten hold roughly 0.8% of the sample, which has some 250,000 clones, roughly 88% seen once. The specimen was peripheral blood. This chain joins TRBV6-5 and TRBJ1-2, with TRBD1 matching over 8 bases. The source of this sequence is a woman aged 25 to 39 with acute or convalescent COVID-19. This CDR3 reads CASSRDRLNYGYTF. The CDR3 DNA sequence: TGTGCCAGCAGTAGGGACAGGCTGAACTATGGCTACACCTTC.